The 29 T cell receptor beta chains below come from one sample, sequenced in a study of blood T cell repertoires in COVID-19. Some clones are missing from TCRdb's copy, which holds only in-frame ones; the method was immunoSEQ multiplex PCR. The repertoire includes approximately 150,000 clones, 82% of them detected once, and about 8% sits in the top ten. The sequenced sample consisted of peripheral blood. Receptors were obtained from a woman aged 70-85 years with acute or convalescent COVID-19.

This rearrangement joins TRBV3-1 (or the pseudogene TRBV3-2) to TRBJ1-6; D is perhaps TRBD1 (6 bases). Germline loops: CDR1 LGHDT, CDR2 YNNKEL (reference sequence). V was shortened by 1 base and J by 7 bases, with 11 bases between the two germline ends. The CDR3 is 15 amino acids. CDR3 amino acids: CASSQGPGDNSPLHF. The CDR3 region has the DNA TGTGCCAGCAGCCAAGGGCCAGGGGACAATTCACCCCTCCACTTT.

This sequence joins TRBV19 and TRBJ1-1; D might be TRBD1 (5 bases). The germline V gene has CDR1 LNHDA and CDR2 SQIVND (reference sequence). V lost 5 bases and J lost 2, with 18 bases in between. The CDR3 length is 16 residues. CDR3 residues: CASSRPGRGTNTEAFF. The CDR3 DNA reads TGTGCCAGTAGTCGCCCAGGGCGGGGGACTAACACTGAAGCTTTCTTT.

With respect to this clone: Other DNA sequences from this sample encode an identical CDR3 as well. The V call is TRBV7-2, the J call TRBJ1-5, with TRBD1 identical over 8 bases. J lost 6 bases, V lost 1 base, and 5 bases had no gene match. The germline V gene encodes CDR1 SGHTA and CDR2 FQGNSA. This CDR3 has 15 amino acids. The CDR3 sequence: CASSLGTGRGQPQHF. CDR3 in DNA: TGTGCCAGCAGCTTAGGGACAGGGAGGGGTCAGCCCCAGCATTTT.

The chain links TRBV11-2 to TRBJ2-7, with 8 bases lining up with TRBD1. The CDR3 length is 15 residues. From germline, CDR1 is SGHAT and CDR2 FQNNGV. The V segment lost 5 bases and the J segment 5 bases; nucleotides outside the gene matches: 11. In nucleotides, the CDR3 is TGTGCCAGCAGCCCAGGGCAGGGGGCACCTAACGAGCAGTACTTC. The encoded protein is CASSPGQGAPNEQYF.

This clone showed up just a few times. In DNA form, the CDR3 reads TGTGCCAGCAGTCGGTATAGCAATCAGCCCCAGCATTTT. This gives the protein CASSRYSNQPQHF. The rearrangement uses TRBV6-5 and TRBJ1-5; D gene ambiguous. The V gene lost 5 bases and the J gene lost 0 bases, with 5 bases spanning the gap. The CDR3 has 13 amino acids. CDR1 and CDR2 (germline): MNHEY, SVGAGI.

The V and J genes are TRBV5-1 and TRBJ1-2, with D possibly being TRBD1 (6 bases). V lost 2 bases to trimming and J lost 1 base, with 12 bases between them. CDR1 SGHRS and CDR2 YFSETQ come from the germline V gene. CDR3 length: 15 residues. Here the CDR3 DNA reads TGCGCCAGCAGCTTAGGACAGAGCCATAACTATGGCTACACCTTC. Its protein is CASSLGQSHNYGYTF.

The chain recombines TRBV6-5 with TRBJ1-2; TRBD1 might be the D (6 bases). Germline assignment: CDR1 MNHEY and CDR2 SVGAGI. This CDR3 comprises 15 residues. Between the trimmed V and J ends, which lost 8 bases and 3 bases, there was a span of 19 bases. CDR3 residues: CASQPRQVSHYGYTF. DNA for the CDR3: TGTGCCAGCCAGCCCAGACAGGTTAGCCACTATGGCTACACCTTC.

V and J are TRBV5-3 and TRBJ2-5; 7 nucleotides line up with TRBD1. TRBV5-3 belongs to the ORF category, with a function that is uncertain. The CDR3 covers 14 residues. V lost 8 bases to trimming and J lost 4 bases; unmatched junction nucleotides: 11. CDR3 loop: CARAKRQGRETQYF. In nucleotides, the CDR3 is TGTGCCAGGGCAAAAAGACAGGGTCGAGAGACCCAGTACTTC.

The chain carries TRBV4-2 and TRBJ1-5; TRBD1 aligns across 7 bases. This CDR3 region has 16 residues. The germline gives CDR1 LGHNA, CDR2 YNFKEQ. J gave up 2 bases and V 0 bases, and 4 bases lay outside the gene matches. The CDR3 sequence: CASSQDLGQGNQPQHF. DNA for the CDR3: TGTGCCAGCAGCCAAGATCTTGGACAGGGCAATCAGCCCCAGCATTTT.

This rearrangement joins TRBV6-5 to TRBJ1-2, with TRBD1 identical over 12 bases. The CDR3 length is 15 residues. V gave up 6 bases and J gave up 8 bases; unmatched junction bases: 10. CDR1 and CDR2 from the germline V gene are MNHEY and SVGAGI. CDR3 sequence (DNA): TGTGCCAGCAGGGTCGAGGGACAGGGGGCGGGAGGCTACACCTTC. It yields the protein CASRVEGQGAGGYTF.

This clone was seen more than once but under ten times. The rearrangement uses TRBV6-2 or TRBV6-3 and TRBJ1-1, with D possibly TRBD1 on 5 matching bases. Per the germline V gene, CDR1 is MNHEY and CDR2 is SVGEGT. The CDR3 sequence is 13 residues long. The germline V and J ends were trimmed by 2 bases and 8 bases, with 12 bases remaining between them. CDR3 residues: CASSYGRGGEAFF. For the CDR3, the DNA is TGTGCCAGCAGTTACGGAAGGGGAGGGGAAGCTTTCTTT.

DNA for the CDR3: TGCGCCAGCAGCTCATCGGGGGACTATGGCTACACCTTC. Encoded protein: CASSSSGDYGYTF. The rearrangement joins TRBV5-1 to TRBJ1-2, with D tentatively TRBD1 (5 bases). Germline V CDR1 and CDR2: SGHRS, YFSETQ. CDR3 length: 13 amino acids. V was trimmed by 3 bases and J by 3 bases, leaving 9 bases between them.

The chain is built from TRBV19 and TRBJ2-7; no clear D gene. There are 15 residues in the CDR3. The germline CDR1 and CDR2 sequences are LNHDA and SQIVND (reference sequence). Trimming removed 1 base at V and 4 bases at J, with 14 bases between. CDR3 DNA sequence: TGTGCCAGTAGTATAGTCTGGCAGAATAAGTACGAGCAGTACTTC. Its protein product is CASSIVWQNKYEQYF.

The chain links TRBV30 to TRBJ1-2, with a possible D match to TRBD1 (6 bases). The CDR3 has 16 amino acids. Trimming took off 1 base at V and 6 bases at J, with 21 bases between the two ends. Germline V gene lookup returns CDR1 GTSNPN and CDR2 SVGIG (reference sequence). CDR3 DNA sequence: TGTGCCTGGAGTGCACATACGGACCTCAGGGGAAATGGCTACACCTTC. It translates to CAWSAHTDLRGNGYTF.

The V and J genes are TRBV2 and TRBJ2-7; 9 nucleotides agree with TRBD1. The germline V gene has CDR1 SNHLY and CDR2 FYNNEI. The CDR3 is 14 amino acids. Trimming cost V 7 bases and J 5 bases; bases outside gene matches: 9. The CDR3 spells CASNPQGAGDEQYF. Written as DNA, the CDR3 is TGTGCCAGCAACCCACAGGGGGCTGGAGACGAGCAGTACTTC.

This clone was seen a few times. The chain recombines TRBV5-1 with TRBJ2-2; 11 positions match TRBD1. The V segment lost 3 bases and the J segment 3 bases; nucleotides outside the gene matches: 1. The CDR3 length is 15 residues. The germline V gene encodes CDR1 SGHRS and CDR2 YFSETQ. This CDR3 reads CASSSGQGDTGELFF. For the CDR3, the DNA is TGCGCCAGCAGCTCGGGACAGGGGGACACCGGGGAGCTGTTTTTT.

This chain joins TRBV23-1 and TRBJ1-2; D is uncertain. TRBV23-1 is classed as an ORF, of uncertain function. The ends were cut back, 0 bases at V and 3 bases at J, with 5 bases in the middle. The CDR3 sequence is 13 residues long. The DNA of the CDR3 is TGCGCCAGCAGTCAATCTCATTACTATGGCTACACCTTC. Amino acids: CASSQSHYYGYTF.

The chain carries TRBV5-8 and TRBJ1-5; 7 nucleotides match TRBD1. The trim removed 0 bases at V and 7 bases at J, leaving 13 bases unmatched. Germline loops: CDR1 SGHTS, CDR2 YDEGEE. There are 17 residues in the CDR3. The CDR3 sequence is CASSLASITGARQPQHF. The CDR3, as DNA: TGTGCCAGCAGCTTGGCTTCCATAACAGGGGCGCGCCAGCCCCAGCATTTT. The full variable domain, its missing parts supplied by reference TRBV5-8 and TRBJ1-5, is EAGVTQSPTHLIKTRGQQATLRCSPISGHTSVYWYQQALGLGLQFLLWYDEGEERNRGNFPPRFSGRQFPNYSSELNVNALELEDSALYLCASSLASITGARQPQHFGDGTRLSIL.

The CDR3 reads CASSLRDRGDEQYF. DNA of the CDR3: TGTGCCAGCAGCCTGCGGGACAGGGGAGACGAGCAGTACTTC. This chain uses TRBV11-3 with TRBJ2-7; 10 bases match TRBD1. CDR3 length equals 14 residues. CDR1 and CDR2 from the germline V gene are SGHNT and YENEEA. The junction had 6 bases not matched to a gene; V was cut back by 5 bases and J by 5 bases.

V and J are TRBV20-1 and TRBJ1-2; D is unresolved. Trimming shortened V by 3 bases and J by 8 bases, and 7 bases separated the two germline ends. CDR3 size: 10 residues. The germline V gene has CDR1 DFQATT and CDR2 SNEGSKA (reference sequence). For the CDR3, the DNA is TGCAGTGCTAGGGCGGTCGGCTACACCTTC. Translated: CSARAVGYTF.

CDR3 coding DNA: TGTGCCAGCAGTCCCAACACCAACACTGAAGCTTTCTTT. Protein: CASSPNTNTEAFF. The chain couples TRBV27 to TRBJ1-1; D gene ambiguous. Per germline, CDR1 MNHEY and CDR2 SMNVEV (reference sequence). The CDR3 consists of 13 residues. V shed 5 bases and J shed 2 bases, with 9 bases lying between them.

The chain recombines TRBV5-8 with TRBJ1-5; D is unclear. Trimming pared 2 bases from V and 14 bases from J, leaving 20 bases between. This CDR3 has 14 amino acids. Germline values: CDR1 SGHTS, CDR2 YDEGEE. The DNA for the CDR3 is TGTGCCAGCAGCTTACGGCGGGGTTACCAAAGAGAGCATTTT. It specifies CASSLRRGYQREHF.

J is TRBJ1-1 and V is TRBV11-2, with 9 bases matching TRBD1. The CDR3 has 15 amino acids. Germline V gene sequence: CDR1 SGHAT, CDR2 FQNNGV. V lost 2 bases to trimming and J lost 4 bases; unmatched junction nucleotides: 5. The DNA for the CDR3 is TGTGCCAGCAGCTTAACTGGGACAGGGAGCACTGAAGCTTTCTTT. Protein sequence: CASSLTGTGSTEAFF. The whole variable domain, remainder taken from reference TRBV11-2 and TRBJ1-1, is EAGVAQSPRYKIIEKRQSVAFWCNPISGHATLYWYQQILGQGPKLLIQFQNNGVVDDSQLPKDRFSAERLKGVDSTLKIQPAKLEDSAVYLCASSLTGTGSTEAFFGQGTRLTVV.

This chain connects TRBV6-1 to TRBJ2-5; D might be TRBD2 (6 bases). Per germline, CDR1 MNHNS and CDR2 SASEGT. V was cut by 1 base and J by 5 bases, with 14 bases left in between. The CDR3 covers 15 residues. The CDR3 sequence: CASSEVTGEWETQYF. The CDR3 nucleotides are TGTGCCAGCAGTGAAGTAACGGGAGAATGGGAGACCCAGTACTTC.

This rearrangement joins TRBV29-1 to TRBJ1-6; D gene uncertain. From germline, CDR1 is SQVTM and CDR2 ANQGSEA. This CDR3 spans 12 amino acids. V was shortened by 8 bases and J by 8 bases, with 13 bases between the two germline ends. The CDR3 sequence: CSTETEDSPLHF. CDR3 nucleotides: TGCAGCACCGAGACGGAGGATTCACCCCTCCACTTT.

CDR3 loop: CATSGAGTGGFGELFF. The CDR3 DNA reads TGTGCCACCAGTGGGGCCGGGACAGGGGGTTTCGGGGAGCTGTTTTTT. V and J are TRBV24-1 and TRBJ2-2, with 11 bases identical to TRBD1. Germline V CDR1 and CDR2: KGHDR, SFDVKD. The CDR3 sequence is 16 residues long. Germline trimming cut 5 bases from V and 7 bases from J; bases unmatched to any gene: 8.

This rearrangement joins TRBV3-1 (or the pseudogene TRBV3-2) to TRBJ1-3, with a possible D match to TRBD1 (5 bases). The V gene lost 4 bases and the J gene lost 9 bases, with 19 bases spanning the gap. Per the germline V gene, CDR1 is LGHDT and CDR2 is YNNKEL (reference sequence). This CDR3 spans 15 amino acids. The CDR3 sequence: CASSPNHMSGTTIYF. As DNA, the CDR3 is TGTGCCAGCAGCCCGAATCATATGAGCGGGACCACCATATATTTT.

This clone was recorded a few times. This chain joins TRBV15 and TRBJ2-7; D not resolved. The CDR3 has 13 residues. The V and J ends lost 3 bases and 5 bases respectively, with 11 bases between them. Germline CDR1 LNHNV, CDR2 YYDKDF (reference sequence). This CDR3 is CATSSLLVHEQYF. The CDR3 bases are TGTGCCACCAGCAGTCTGCTAGTCCACGAGCAGTACTTC.

This chain connects TRBV11-3 to TRBJ1-1, with a tentative D call TRBD1 (6 bases). The CDR3 has 13 residues. V lost 5 bases, J lost 11 bases, and 18 bases lay in between. Per the germline V gene, CDR1 is SGHNT and CDR2 is YENEEA. This CDR3 reads CASSPRGEQGAFF. The CDR3 DNA sequence: TGTGCCAGCAGCCCTCGAGGCGAACAGGGCGCTTTCTTT.